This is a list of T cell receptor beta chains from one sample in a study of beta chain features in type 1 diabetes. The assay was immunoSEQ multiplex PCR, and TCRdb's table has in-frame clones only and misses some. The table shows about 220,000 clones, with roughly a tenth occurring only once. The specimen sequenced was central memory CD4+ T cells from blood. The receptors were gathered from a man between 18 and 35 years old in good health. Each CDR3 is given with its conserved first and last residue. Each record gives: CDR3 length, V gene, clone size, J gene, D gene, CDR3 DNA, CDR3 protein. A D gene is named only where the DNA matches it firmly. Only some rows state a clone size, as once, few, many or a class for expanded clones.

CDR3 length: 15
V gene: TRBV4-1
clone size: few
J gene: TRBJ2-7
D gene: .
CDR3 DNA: TGCGCCAGCAGCCAAGGGATAGGGAATCCCTACGAGCAGTACTTC
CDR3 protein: CASSQGIGNPYEQYF

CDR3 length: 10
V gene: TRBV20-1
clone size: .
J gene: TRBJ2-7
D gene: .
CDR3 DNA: TGCAGTGCTAGGTTGAGCGAGCAGTACTTC
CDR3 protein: CSARLSEQYF

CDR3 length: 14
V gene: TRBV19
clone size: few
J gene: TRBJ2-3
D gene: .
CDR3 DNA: TGTGCCACTCAGGGGTACCTAGGGGCACATACGCAGTATTTT
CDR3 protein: CATQGYLGAHTQYF

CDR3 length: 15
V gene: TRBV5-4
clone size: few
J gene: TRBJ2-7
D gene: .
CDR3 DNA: TGTGCCAGCAGCTTGAACTTGCAGACCCCCTACGAGCAGTACTTC
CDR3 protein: CASSLNLQTPYEQYF

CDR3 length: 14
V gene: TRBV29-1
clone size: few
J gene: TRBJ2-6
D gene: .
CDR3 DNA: TGCAGCGGTGGGAGCCACTCTGGGGCCAACGTCCTGACTTTC
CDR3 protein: CSGGSHSGANVLTF

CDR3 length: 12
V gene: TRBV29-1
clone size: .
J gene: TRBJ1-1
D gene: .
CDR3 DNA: TGCAGCGTGAAGACTACTAGGACTGAAGCTTTCTTT
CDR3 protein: CSVKTTRTEAFF

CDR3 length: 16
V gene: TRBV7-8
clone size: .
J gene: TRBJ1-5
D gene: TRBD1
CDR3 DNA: TGTGCCAGCAGCTCCTTCAACAGGGGGCAGCGTCAGCCCCAGCATTTT
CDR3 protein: CASSSFNRGQRQPQHF

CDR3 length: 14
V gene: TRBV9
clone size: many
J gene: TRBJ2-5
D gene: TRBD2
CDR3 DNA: TGTGCCAGCAGCGTAAGACTAGCCGTGGAGACCCAGTACTTC
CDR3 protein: CASSVRLAVETQYF

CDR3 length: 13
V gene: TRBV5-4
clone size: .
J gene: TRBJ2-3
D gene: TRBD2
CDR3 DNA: TGTGCCGGTACTAGCGGTAGCACAGATACGCAGTATTTT
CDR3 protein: CAGTSGSTDTQYF

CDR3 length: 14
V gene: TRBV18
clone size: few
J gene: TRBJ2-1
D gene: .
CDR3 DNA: TGTGCCAGCTCACCAGGCAGGGGTGGAAATGAGCAGTTCTTC
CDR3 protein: CASSPGRGGNEQFF

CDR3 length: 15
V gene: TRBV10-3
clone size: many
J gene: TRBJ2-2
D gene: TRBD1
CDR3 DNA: TGTGCCATCAGCGGGACAGGGGGCGACACCGGGGAGCTGTTTTTT
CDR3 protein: CAISGTGGDTGELFF

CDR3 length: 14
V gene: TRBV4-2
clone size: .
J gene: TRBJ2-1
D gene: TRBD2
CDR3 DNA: TGTGCCAGCAGCCGGACGGGGACTAGCAGTGAGCAGTTCTTC
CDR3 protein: CASSRTGTSSEQFF

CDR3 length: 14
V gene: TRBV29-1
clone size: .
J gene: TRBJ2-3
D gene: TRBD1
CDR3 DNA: TGCAGCGTTGCTCAGGGGGTTAGCACAGATACGCAGTATTTT
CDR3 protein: CSVAQGVSTDTQYF

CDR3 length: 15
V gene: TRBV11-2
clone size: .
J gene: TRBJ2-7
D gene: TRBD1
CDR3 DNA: TGTGCCAGCAGCTCACAACCGGGACAGGGGTACGAGCAGTACTTC
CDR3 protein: CASSSQPGQGYEQYF

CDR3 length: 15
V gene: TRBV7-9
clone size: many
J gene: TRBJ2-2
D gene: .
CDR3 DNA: TGTGCCAGCAGCCAAGTCGGGGCAGTGACCGGGGAGCTGTTTTTT
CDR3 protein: CASSQVGAVTGELFF

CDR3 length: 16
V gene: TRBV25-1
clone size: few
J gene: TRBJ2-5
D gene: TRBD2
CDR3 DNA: TGTGCCAGCAGTGAAGGGCGACTAGCGGGAGCAGAGACCCAGTACTTC
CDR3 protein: CASSEGRLAGAETQYF

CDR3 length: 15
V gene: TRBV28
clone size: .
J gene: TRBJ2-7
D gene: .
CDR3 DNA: TGTGCCAGCGATTTCGCCGGGACCGCCCCGGGGGAGCAGTACTTC
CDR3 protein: CASDFAGTAPGEQYF

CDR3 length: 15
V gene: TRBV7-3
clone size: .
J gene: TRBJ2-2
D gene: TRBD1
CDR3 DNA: TGTGCCAGCAGCTTAACAGGGGGCAACACCGGGGAGCTGTTTTTT
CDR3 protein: CASSLTGGNTGELFF

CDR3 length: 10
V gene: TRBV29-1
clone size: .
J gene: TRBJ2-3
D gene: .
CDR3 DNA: TGCAGAGCCGGTGGGGATACGCAGTATTTT
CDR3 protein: CRAGGDTQYF

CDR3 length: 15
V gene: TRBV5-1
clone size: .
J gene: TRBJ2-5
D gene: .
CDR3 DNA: TGCGCCAGCAGCTTGGGATTCGGGGGACAAGAGACCCAGTACTTC
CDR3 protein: CASSLGFGGQETQYF

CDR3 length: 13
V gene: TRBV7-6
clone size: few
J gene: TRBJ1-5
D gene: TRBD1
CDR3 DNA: TGTGCCAGCAGCCTGGGACAGGCGCAGCCCCAGCATTTT
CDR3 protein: CASSLGQAQPQHF

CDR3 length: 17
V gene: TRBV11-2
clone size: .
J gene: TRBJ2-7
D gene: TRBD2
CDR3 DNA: TGTGCCAGCAGCTCAGATAGTGGTAGGACTAGCTACTACGAGCAGTACTTC
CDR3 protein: CASSSDSGRTSYYEQYF

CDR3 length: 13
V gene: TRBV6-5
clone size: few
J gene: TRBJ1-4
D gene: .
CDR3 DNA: TGTGCCAGCATGTCAGGGCGAAATGAAAAACTGTTTTTT
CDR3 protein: CASMSGRNEKLFF

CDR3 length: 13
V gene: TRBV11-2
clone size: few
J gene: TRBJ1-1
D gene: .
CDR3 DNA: TGTGCCAGCAGCTTAGACAGGGTCACTGAAGCTTTCTTT
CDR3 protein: CASSLDRVTEAFF

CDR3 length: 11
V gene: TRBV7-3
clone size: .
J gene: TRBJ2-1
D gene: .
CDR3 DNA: TGTGCCAGCAGCGCCGGGACCCGAAAGTTCTTC
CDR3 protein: CASSAGTRKFF

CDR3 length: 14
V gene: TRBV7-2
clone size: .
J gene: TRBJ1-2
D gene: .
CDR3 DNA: TGTGCCACCGAGACTCCCCCCGGGTACCGGGGCTACACCTTC
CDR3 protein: CATETPPGYRGYTF

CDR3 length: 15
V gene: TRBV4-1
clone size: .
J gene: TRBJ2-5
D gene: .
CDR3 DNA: TGCGCCAGCAGCCGGGCAAAGGAGGGATTCGAGACCCAGTACTTC
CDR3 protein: CASSRAKEGFETQYF

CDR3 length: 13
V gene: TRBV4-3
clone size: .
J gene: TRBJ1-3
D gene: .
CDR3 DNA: TGCGCCAGCAGCCAAGCCTGGGGAAACACCATATATTTT
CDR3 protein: CASSQAWGNTIYF

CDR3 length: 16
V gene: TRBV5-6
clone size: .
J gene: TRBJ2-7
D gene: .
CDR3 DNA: TGTGCCAGCAGCCGCACCCCAGCCGAGAGCTCCTACGAGCAGTACTTC
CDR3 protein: CASSRTPAESSYEQYF

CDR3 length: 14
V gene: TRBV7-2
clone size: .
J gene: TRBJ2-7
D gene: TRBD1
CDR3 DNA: TGTGCCAGCAGCCGTTGGACAGGGGGCTACGAGCAGTACTTC
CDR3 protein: CASSRWTGGYEQYF

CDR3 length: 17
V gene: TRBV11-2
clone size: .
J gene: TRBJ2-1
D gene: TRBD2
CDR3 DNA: TGTGCCAGCAGCCAACAAAAGGGACTAGCGGGAATCAATGAGCAGTTCTTC
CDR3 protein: CASSQQKGLAGINEQFF

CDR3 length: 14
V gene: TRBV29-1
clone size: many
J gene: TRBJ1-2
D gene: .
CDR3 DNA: TGCAGCGTTGAAGTCGACAATTGGAAGAATGGCTACACCTTC
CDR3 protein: CSVEVDNWKNGYTF

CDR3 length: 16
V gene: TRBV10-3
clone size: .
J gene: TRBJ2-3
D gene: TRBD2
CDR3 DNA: TGTGCCATCAGCTCCTCTAGCGGTACTAGCACAGATACGCAGTATTTT
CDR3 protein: CAISSSSGTSTDTQYF

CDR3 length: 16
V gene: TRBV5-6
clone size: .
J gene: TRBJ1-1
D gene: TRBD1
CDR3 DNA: TGTGCCAGCACTCTAGCCCAGGGGGGTGAGAACACTGAAGCTTTCTTT
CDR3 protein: CASTLAQGGENTEAFF

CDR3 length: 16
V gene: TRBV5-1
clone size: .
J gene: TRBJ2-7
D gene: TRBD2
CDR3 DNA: TGCGCCAGCACCCTGGGGACTAGCGGGAAGTACGGCGAGCAGTACTTC
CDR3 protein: CASTLGTSGKYGEQYF

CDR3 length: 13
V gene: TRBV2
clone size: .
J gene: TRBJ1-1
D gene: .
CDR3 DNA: TGTGCCAGCATTGCAGAGGGGGGGACTGAAGCTTTCTTT
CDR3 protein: CASIAEGGTEAFF

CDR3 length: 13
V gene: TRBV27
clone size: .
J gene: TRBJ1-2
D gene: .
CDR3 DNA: TGTGCCAGCAGTCCCGACAGGTACTATGGCTACACCTTC
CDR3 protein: CASSPDRYYGYTF

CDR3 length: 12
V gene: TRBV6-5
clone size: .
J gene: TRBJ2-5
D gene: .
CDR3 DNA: TGTGCCAGCAGTTACTCGGAAGAGACCCAGTACTTC
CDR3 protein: CASSYSEETQYF

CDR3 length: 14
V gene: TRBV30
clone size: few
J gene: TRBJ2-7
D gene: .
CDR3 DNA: TGTGCCTGGAGAGCAACAGGGGACTTCTACGAGCAGTACTTC
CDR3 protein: CAWRATGDFYEQYF

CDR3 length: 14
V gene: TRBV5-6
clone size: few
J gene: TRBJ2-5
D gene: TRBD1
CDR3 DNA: TGTGCCAGCAGCTGGGACAGTGGACAAGAGACCCAGTACTTC
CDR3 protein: CASSWDSGQETQYF

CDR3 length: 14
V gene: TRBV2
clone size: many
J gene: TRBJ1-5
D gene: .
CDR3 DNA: TGTGCCAGCCGTGAGAGCATGAGCAATCAGCCCCAGCATTTT
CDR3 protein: CASRESMSNQPQHF

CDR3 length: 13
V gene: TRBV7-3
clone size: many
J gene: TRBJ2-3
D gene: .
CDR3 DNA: TGTGCCAGCAGCCCGAGTTGGTCAGATACGCAGTATTTT
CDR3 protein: CASSPSWSDTQYF

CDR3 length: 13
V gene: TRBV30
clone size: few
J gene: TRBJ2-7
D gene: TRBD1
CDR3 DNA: TGTGCCTGTGGCATACAGGGGGCGCTTGAGCAGTACTTC
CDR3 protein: CACGIQGALEQYF

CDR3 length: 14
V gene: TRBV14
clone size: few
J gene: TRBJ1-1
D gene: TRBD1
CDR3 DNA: TGTGCCAGCAGCCAATGGACAGGTGGGACTGAAGCTTTCTTT
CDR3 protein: CASSQWTGGTEAFF

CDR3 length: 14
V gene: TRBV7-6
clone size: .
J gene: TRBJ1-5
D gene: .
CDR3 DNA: TGTGCCAGCAGTTTCAGTGGGAGCAATCAGCCCCAGCATTTT
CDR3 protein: CASSFSGSNQPQHF